What follows are 18 T cell receptor beta chains derived from one specimen sequenced in a study of blood T cell repertoires in COVID-19. Some clones are missing from TCRdb's copy, which holds only in-frame ones; the method was immunoSEQ multiplex PCR. The repertoire holds approximately 300,000 clones, with nearly 90% as singletons. Sequenced: PBMCs or T cells enriched from blood (not recorded which). The origin of the receptors is a woman aged 25 to 45 who had recovered from COVID-19.

The V call is TRBV2, the J call TRBJ1-4; no reliable D call. CDR3 length: 13 residues. The V and J ends lost 7 bases and 7 bases respectively, with 13 bases between them. In germline, CDR1 is SNHLY, CDR2 FYNNEI. Here the CDR3 reads CASTEDYGEKLFF. DNA for the CDR3: TGTGCCAGCACCGAGGACTATGGTGAAAAACTGTTTTTT.

The chain has TRBV19 and TRBJ1-2; TRBD1 aligns across 10 bases. With 3 bases clipped from V and 1 base from J, the junction kept 11 bases outside the gene matches. CDR1 and CDR2 from the germline V gene are LNHDA and SQIVND (reference sequence). This CDR3 is built from 18 residues. CDR3 nucleotide sequence: TGTGCCAGTAGTATTTTGGGGACAGGGGCCCAAAATAACTATGGCTACACCTTC. It translates to CASSILGTGAQNNYGYTF.

This chain uses TRBV5-1 with TRBJ1-1; 7 bases align to TRBD1. Germline CDR1 is SGHRS and CDR2 is YFSETQ. V lost 3 bases and J lost 8; bases outside the gene matches: 10. CDR3 length: 14 residues. CDR3 nucleotide sequence: TGCGCCAGCAGCTCCCTCTCGGACAGGTGGGAAGCTTTCTTT. It specifies CASSSLSDRWEAFF. The variable domain in full, completed from reference TRBV5-1 and TRBJ1-1, reads KAGVTQTPRYLIKTRGQQVTLSCSPISGHRSVSWYQQTPGQGLQFLFEYFSETQRNKGNFPGRFSGRQFSNSRSEMNVSTLELGDSALYLCASSSLSDRWEAFFGQGTRLTVV.

The rearrangement joins TRBV5-1 to TRBJ2-2; D is possibly TRBD2 (6 bases). The CDR3 consists of 13 residues. In germline, CDR1 is SGHRS, CDR2 YFSETQ. Trimming removed 5 bases at V and 6 bases at J, with 11 bases between. CDR3 bases: TGCGCCAGCAGTAGGGACTTAGCCGGGGAGCTGTTTTTT. It codes for CASSRDLAGELFF.

The V gene is TRBV5-6, the J gene TRBJ2-6; TRBD1 matches at 7 bases. The ends lost 1 base at V and 2 bases at J; junction bases unmatched: 3. This CDR3 has 16 amino acids. CDR1 SGHDT and CDR2 YYEEEE come from the germline V gene. CDR3 nucleotide sequence: TGTGCCAGCAGCTTGAACAGGGGAACTGGGGCCAACGTCCTGACTTTC. Translating it yields CASSLNRGTGANVLTF.

This clone was seen a single time. The rearrangement joins TRBV7-9 to TRBJ1-2; D gene unclear. Germline lookup yields CDR1 SEHNR and CDR2 FQNEAQ (reference sequence). V was cut by 1 base and J by 0 bases, with 9 bases left in between. The CDR3 spans 15 residues. CDR3 region: CASSLGRNSNYGYTF. The CDR3 DNA is TGTGCCAGCAGCTTAGGGAGGAATTCTAACTATGGCTACACCTTC.

This clone has a single count. V and J are TRBV4-3 and TRBJ1-4; D is perhaps TRBD1 (5 bases). This CDR3 comprises 17 residues. CDR1 and CDR2 (germline): LGHNA, YSLEER. Trimming took 0 bases from V and 3 from J, leaving 14 bases between them. The CDR3 DNA reads as TGCGCCAGCAGCCAAGATCCCTCGGGGGGGGCTAATGAAAAACTGTTTTTT. It specifies CASSQDPSGGANEKLFF.

The chain employs TRBV18 and TRBJ2-6; 7 bases line up with TRBD2. Germline CDR1 KGHSH, CDR2 LQKENI. Trimming at V came to 2 bases and at J to 2 bases, leaving 12 bases not matched to a gene. There are 19 residues in the CDR3. The CDR3 region is CASSPVAGRGSAGANVLTF. The DNA for the CDR3 is TGTGCCAGCTCACCAGTCGCAGGGAGGGGATCAGCTGGGGCCAACGTCCTGACTTTC.

The chain is built from TRBV27 and TRBJ2-1; D not resolved. CDR3 length equals 14 residues. Trimming left V 4 bases short and J 8 bases short, with 15 bases between. The germline V gene has CDR1 MNHEY and CDR2 SMNVEV (reference sequence). The CDR3 nucleotides are TGTGCCAGCAGTTCTATCTTACAGTACGATGAGCAGTTCTTC. Its protein is CASSSILQYDEQFF.

This clone was counted a few times. This rearrangement joins TRBV4-1 to TRBJ1-4; 8 bases fit TRBD1. This CDR3 spans 18 amino acids. With 0 bases clipped from V and 3 bases from J, the junction kept 9 bases outside the gene matches. Looked up from germline, CDR1 is MGHRA and CDR2 is YSYEKL. CDR3 nucleotides: TGCGCCAGCAGCCAAGATCGTTGGCAGGGGGCGGCTAATGAAAAACTGTTTTTT. This encodes CASSQDRWQGAANEKLFF.

V and J are TRBV27 and TRBJ1-2; TRBD1 matches at 7 bases. This CDR3 is built from 13 residues. With 3 bases clipped from V and 7 bases from J, the junction kept 5 bases outside the gene matches. CDR1 and CDR2 (germline): MNHEY, SMNVEV (reference sequence). The CDR3 here is CASSFDRVRGYTF. The CDR3 region has the DNA TGTGCCAGCAGTTTTGACAGGGTGCGTGGCTACACCTTC.

J is TRBJ2-3 and V is TRBV19; TRBD2 agrees at 13 bases. This CDR3 contains 17 residues. The germline gives CDR1 LNHDA, CDR2 SQIVND (reference sequence). With V trimmed by 5 bases and J by 6 bases, 11 bases remained unmatched. The CDR3 DNA reads as TGTGCCAGTAGTCTCGCCGGGACTAGCGGGGTAAGGGATACGCAGTATTTT. This encodes CASSLAGTSGVRDTQYF.

The CDR3 sequence is CASSQADNYGYTF. The CDR3 DNA is TGTGCCAGCAGCCAAGCAGATAACTATGGCTACACCTTC. The chain employs TRBV3-1 (or the pseudogene TRBV3-2) and TRBJ1-2; no firm D call. CDR1 LGHDT and CDR2 YNNKEL come from the germline V gene (reference sequence). V shed 1 base and J shed 1 base, with 4 bases lying between them. This CDR3 comprises 13 residues.

The J gene is TRBJ2-1, the V gene TRBV6-5; 8 bases agree with TRBD2. The CDR3 contains 14 residues. CDR1 is MNHEY and CDR2 is SVGAGI in the germline V gene. The V and J ends lost 6 bases and 10 bases, in that order; junction bases with no gene match: 11. The CDR3 DNA sequence: TGTGCCAGCAGCACCGGGACTAGAACCGTCGAGCAGTTCTTC. It specifies CASSTGTRTVEQFF.

The chain links TRBV4-3 to TRBJ1-2; TRBD1 matches 7 bases. Germline CDR1 LGHNA, CDR2 YSLEER. The CDR3 runs to 16 residues. After removal of 4 bases from V and 6 bases from J, the junction contained 14 bases not matched to a gene. The CDR3 DNA reads TGCGCCAGCAGCCCCTTAACAGGGGATTACGGGGATGGCTACACCTTC. Its protein product is CASSPLTGDYGDGYTF.

CDR3 protein: CASSSRTGGWTEAFF. DNA for the CDR3: TGTGCCAGCAGCTCCCGGACAGGCGGGTGGACTGAAGCTTTCTTT. The genes are TRBV5-8 and TRBJ1-1, with 7 bases identical to TRBD1. The germline V gene encodes CDR1 SGHTS and CDR2 YDEGEE. J gave up 5 bases and V 3 bases, and 10 bases lay outside the gene matches. This CDR3 comprises 15 residues.

The rearrangement joins TRBV23-1 to TRBJ2-2; tentative D call: TRBD1 (6 bases). TRBV23-1 is designated an ORF whose function remains uncertain. This CDR3 has 15 residues. V lost 4 bases and J 6 bases, leaving 15 bases between the germline ends. CDR3 protein: CASSPPGTRPGELFF. Here the CDR3 DNA reads TGCGCCAGCAGTCCCCCCGGGACACGGCCCGGGGAGCTGTTTTTT.

The gene calls are TRBV9 and TRBJ2-3; 8 bases match TRBD2. CDR1 is SGDLS, CDR2 YYNGEE, per germline. V shed 0 bases, J shed 6 bases, and the junction held 12 bases outside the gene matches. The CDR3 length is 17 residues. CDR3 DNA: TGTGCCAGCAGCGTAGGCGGCGGGGGGCGGATTACGGATACGCAGTATTTT. This codes for CASSVGGGGRITDTQYF.